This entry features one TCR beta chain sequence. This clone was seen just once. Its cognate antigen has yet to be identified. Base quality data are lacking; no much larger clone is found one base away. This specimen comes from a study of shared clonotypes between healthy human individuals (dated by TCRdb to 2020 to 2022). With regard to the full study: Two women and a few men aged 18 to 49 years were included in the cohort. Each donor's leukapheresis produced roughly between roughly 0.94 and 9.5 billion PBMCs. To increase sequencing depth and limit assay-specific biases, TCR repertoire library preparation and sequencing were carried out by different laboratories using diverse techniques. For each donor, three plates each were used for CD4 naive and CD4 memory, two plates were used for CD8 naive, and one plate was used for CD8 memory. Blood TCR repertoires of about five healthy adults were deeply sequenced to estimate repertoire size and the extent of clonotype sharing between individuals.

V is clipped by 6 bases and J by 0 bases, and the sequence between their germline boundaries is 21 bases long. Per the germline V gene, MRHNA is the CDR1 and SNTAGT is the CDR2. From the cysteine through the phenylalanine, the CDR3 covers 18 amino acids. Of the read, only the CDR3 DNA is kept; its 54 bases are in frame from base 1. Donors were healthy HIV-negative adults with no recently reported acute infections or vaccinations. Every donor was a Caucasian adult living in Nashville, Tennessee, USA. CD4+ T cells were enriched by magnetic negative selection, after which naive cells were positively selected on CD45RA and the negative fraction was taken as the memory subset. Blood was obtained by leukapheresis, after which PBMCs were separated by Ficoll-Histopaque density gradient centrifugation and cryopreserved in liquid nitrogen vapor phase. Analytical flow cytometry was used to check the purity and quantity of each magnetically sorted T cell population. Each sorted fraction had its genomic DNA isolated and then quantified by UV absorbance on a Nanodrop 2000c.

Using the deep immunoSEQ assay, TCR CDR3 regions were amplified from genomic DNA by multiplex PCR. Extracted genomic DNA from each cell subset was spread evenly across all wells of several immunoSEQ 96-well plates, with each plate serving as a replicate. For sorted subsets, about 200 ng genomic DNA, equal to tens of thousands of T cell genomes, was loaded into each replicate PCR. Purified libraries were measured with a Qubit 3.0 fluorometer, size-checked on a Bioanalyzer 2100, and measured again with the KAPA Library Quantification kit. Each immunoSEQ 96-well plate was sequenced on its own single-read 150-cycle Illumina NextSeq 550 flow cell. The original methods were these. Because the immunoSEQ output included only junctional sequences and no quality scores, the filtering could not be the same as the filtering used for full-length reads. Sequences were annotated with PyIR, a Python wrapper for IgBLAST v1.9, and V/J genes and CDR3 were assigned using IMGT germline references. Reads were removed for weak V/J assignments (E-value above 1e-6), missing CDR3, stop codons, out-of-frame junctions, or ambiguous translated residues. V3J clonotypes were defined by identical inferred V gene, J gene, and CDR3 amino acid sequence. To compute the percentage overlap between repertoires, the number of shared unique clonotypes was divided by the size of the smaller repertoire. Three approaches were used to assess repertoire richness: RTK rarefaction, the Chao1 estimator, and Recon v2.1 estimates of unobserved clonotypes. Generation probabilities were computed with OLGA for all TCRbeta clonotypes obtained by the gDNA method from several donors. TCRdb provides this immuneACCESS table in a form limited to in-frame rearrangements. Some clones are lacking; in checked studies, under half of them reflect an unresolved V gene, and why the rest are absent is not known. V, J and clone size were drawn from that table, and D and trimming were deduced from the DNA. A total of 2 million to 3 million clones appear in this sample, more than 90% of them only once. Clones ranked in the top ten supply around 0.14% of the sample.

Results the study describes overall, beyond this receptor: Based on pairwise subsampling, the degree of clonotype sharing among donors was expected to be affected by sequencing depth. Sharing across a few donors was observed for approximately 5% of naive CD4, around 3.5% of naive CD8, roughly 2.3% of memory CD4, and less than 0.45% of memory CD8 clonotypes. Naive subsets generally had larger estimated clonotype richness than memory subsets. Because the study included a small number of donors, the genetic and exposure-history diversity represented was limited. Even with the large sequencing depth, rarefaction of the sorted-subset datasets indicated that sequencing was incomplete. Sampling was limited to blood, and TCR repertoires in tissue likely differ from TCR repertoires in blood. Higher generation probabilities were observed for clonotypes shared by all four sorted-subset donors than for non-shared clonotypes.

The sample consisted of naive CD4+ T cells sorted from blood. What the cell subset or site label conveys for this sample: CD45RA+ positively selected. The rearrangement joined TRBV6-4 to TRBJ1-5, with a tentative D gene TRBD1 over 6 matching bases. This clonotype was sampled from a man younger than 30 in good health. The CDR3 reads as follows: CASRTGHGGPYSNQPQHF. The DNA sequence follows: TGTGCCAGCAGAACGGGACACGGGGGCCCTTATAGCAATCAGCCCCAGCATTTT.